This TCR beta chain came from a study of regulatory T cells in long-lasting Graves disease. In building TCR beta libraries, iRepertoire HTBI primers were used together with Arm-PCR of CDR3 regions. TCRdb redid the calling of the multiplex PCR reads with MiXCR, one entry per CDR3 protein. This sample has 350,000 to 550,000 distinct CDR3 sequences, with 14% to 15% found just once. As to time point: newly diagnosed GD, antithyroid drugs for less than 3 months. PBMCs were the source of the RNA used for TCR sequencing. EDTA tubes collected nine milliliters of peripheral blood. Germline V lookup: CDR1 KGHSH, CDR2 LQKENI. V lost 2 bases and J lost 2; bases outside the gene matches: 6. The CDR3 has 16 amino acids. Overall study findings and caveats: Persistent-disease Graves' patients showed less TCR diversity than new cases.

About this clonotype itself: Its antigen is unknown.

This sample was also put to use in a study of T cells in Graves' hyperthyroidism and ophthalmopathy.

The sample here was peripheral blood mononuclear cells (PBMCs), taken at new diagnosis, from a patient treated with antithyroid drugs. The J gene is TRBJ2-3, the V gene TRBV18; 8 bases are a match to TRBD2. This TCR was sampled from a woman in her twenties or thirties with Graves disease. CDR3 nucleotides: TGTGCCAGCTCACCATGGGTTAGCGGGGTCACAGATACGCAGTATTTT. Amino acid sequence: CASSPWVSGVTDTQYF.